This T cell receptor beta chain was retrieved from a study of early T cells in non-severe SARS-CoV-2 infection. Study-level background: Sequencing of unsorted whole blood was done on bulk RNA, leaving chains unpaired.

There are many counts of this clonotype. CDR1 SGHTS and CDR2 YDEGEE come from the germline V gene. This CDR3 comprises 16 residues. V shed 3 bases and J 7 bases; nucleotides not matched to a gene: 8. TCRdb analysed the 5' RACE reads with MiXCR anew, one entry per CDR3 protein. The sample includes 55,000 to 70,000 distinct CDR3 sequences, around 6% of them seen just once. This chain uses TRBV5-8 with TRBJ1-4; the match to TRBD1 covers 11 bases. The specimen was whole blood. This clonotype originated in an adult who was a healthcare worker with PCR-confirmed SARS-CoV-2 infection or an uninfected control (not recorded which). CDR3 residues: CASSSGQGAQGEKLFF. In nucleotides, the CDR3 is TGTGCCAGCAGCTCTGGACAGGGGGCGCAAGGTGAAAAACTGTTTTTT.